This entry concerns a single T cell receptor (beta chain). V lost 6 bases, J lost 4 bases, and 16 bases lay in between. Germline-derived CDR1 and CDR2 are DFQATT and SNEGSKA (reference sequence). The CDR3 totals 14 residues. The data were taken from a study of CD8 T cells in Susac syndrome. An amount of RNA that ranged from roughly 0.5 to 1 ug was reverse transcribed with random hexamers. TCRdb re-called the immunoSEQ multiplex PCR reads with MiXCR, one entry per CDR3 protein. Of under 150,000 distinct CDR3 sequences in the sample, 90% to 95% were seen once. This clonotype was obtained from a human donor with multiple sclerosis. The sample was CD8+ T cells from PBMCs. The chain couples TRBV20-1 to TRBJ2-1; D not resolved. The CDR3 DNA is TGCAGTGCAACCCCAAGAAGAAATTACAATGAGCAGTTCTTC. This translates into CSATPRRNYNEQFF.